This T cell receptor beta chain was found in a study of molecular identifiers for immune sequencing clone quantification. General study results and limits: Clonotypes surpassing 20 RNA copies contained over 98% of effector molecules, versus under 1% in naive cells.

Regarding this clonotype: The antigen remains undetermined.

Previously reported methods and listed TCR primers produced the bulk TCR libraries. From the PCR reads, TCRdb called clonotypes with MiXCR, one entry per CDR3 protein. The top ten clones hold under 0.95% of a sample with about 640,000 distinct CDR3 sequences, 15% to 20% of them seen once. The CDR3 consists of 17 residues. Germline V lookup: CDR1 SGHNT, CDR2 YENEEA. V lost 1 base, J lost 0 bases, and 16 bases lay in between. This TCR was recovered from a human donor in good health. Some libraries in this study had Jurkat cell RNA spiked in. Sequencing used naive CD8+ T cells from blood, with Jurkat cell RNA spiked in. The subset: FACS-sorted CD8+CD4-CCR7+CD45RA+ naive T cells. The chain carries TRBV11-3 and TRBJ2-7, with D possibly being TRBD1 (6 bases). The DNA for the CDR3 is TGTGCCAGCAGCTTAGCGGGAAGACAGGCAAGCTCCTACGAGCAGTACTTC. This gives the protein CASSLAGRQASSYEQYF. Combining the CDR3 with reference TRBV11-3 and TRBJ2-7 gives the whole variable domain EAGVVQSPRYKIIEKKQPVAFWCNPISGHNTLYWYLQNLGQGPELLIRYENEEAVDDSQLPKDRFSAERLKGVDSTLKIQPAELGDSAVYLCASSLAGRQASSYEQYFGPGTRLTVT.